Listed below are T cell receptor beta chains from one sample, sequenced in a study of OX40 agonist ivuxolimab in advanced cancers. Profiling relied on immunoSEQ multiplex PCR, and the TCRdb table lists in-frame clones only, not all of them. In the table there are more than 50,000 clones, roughly 88% of which are singletons. The material sequenced was CD4+ or CD8+ T cells sorted from blood, taken in a trial of the OX40 agonist ivuxolimab. Receptors originate from an adult with an advanced solid tumor such as melanoma, head and neck, liver or kidney cancer. The CDR3 runs from the conserved cysteine through the conserved F or W. D genes are given only for firm matches. Not all rows give a size; the values are once, few, many and, for expanded clones, a class.

size	D	V	J	DNA	CDR3
once	TRBD2	TRBV5-1	TRBJ2-5	TGCGCCAGCAGCTTAGCCGGACTAGCGGGGGGCCCCCTAGGTCGGAACCAAGAGACCCAGTACTTC	CASSLAGLAGGPLGRNQETQYF
NA	TRBD1	TRBV6-1	TRBJ2-5	TGTGCCAGCAGAGACAGGGACCGAGAGACCCAGTACTTC	CASRDRDRETQYF
few	TRBD1	TRBV7-2	TRBJ1-2	TGTGCCAGCAGCTTTAGGGACAGTTGGACAACTAACTATGGCTACACCTTC	CASSFRDSWTTNYGYTF
NA	NA	TRBV2	TRBJ2-7	TGTGCCAGCACCCGGACCTTATTACTCTCCTACGAGCAGTACTTC	CASTRTLLLSYEQYF
once	NA	TRBV5-1	TRBJ2-7	TGCGCCAGCAGCCCCCAGGGAGGTGGGATCTACGAGCAGTACTTC	CASSPQGGGIYEQYF
NA	NA	TRBV5-1	TRBJ2-6	TGCGCCAGCAGCTTGTCCCTCTCTCTGGGGGCCAACGTCCTGACTTTC	CASSLSLSLGANVLTF
NA	TRBD1	TRBV4-1	TRBJ2-3	TGCGCCAGCAGCCGATCCGGGACAGGGGGCTCAGATACGCAGTATTTT	CASSRSGTGGSDTQYF
few	NA	TRBV6-5	TRBJ2-1	TGTGCCAGCACCCACCCCACGGGCAATGAGCAGTTCTTC	CASTHPTGNEQFF
NA	NA	TRBV7-8	TRBJ1-1	TGTGCCAGCAGCTTACGTCCATCGAACACTGAAGCTTTCTTT	CASSLRPSNTEAFF
NA	NA	TRBV2	TRBJ2-3	TGTGCCAGCAGGCCTGCGGGACTGAACACAGATACGCAGTATTTT	CASRPAGLNTDTQYF
NA	NA	TRBV7-2	TRBJ2-5	TGTGCCAGCACCGCATTTATTGAAGAGACCCAGTACTTC	CASTAFIEETQYF
NA	NA	TRBV19	TRBJ2-4	TGTGCCAGTAGTCTGGACGGCACCTTAGCCAAAAACATTCAGTACTTC	CASSLDGTLAKNIQYF
NA	NA	TRBV5-5	TRBJ2-7	TGTGCCAGCAGCTTGGAGTGGTACGAGCAGTACTTC	CASSLEWYEQYF
NA	NA	TRBV6-1	TRBJ1-2	TGTGCCAGCAGTGAACGGGACTATGGCTACACCTTC	CASSERDYGYTF
NA	NA	TRBV6-1	TRBJ1-1	TGTGCCAGCAGTTACCAGGGAGTCGCTTTCTTT	CASSYQGVAFF
NA	NA	TRBV6-5	TRBJ1-4	TGTGCCAGCAGTGAAGAGGGAATGGAACTGTTTTTT	CASSEEGMELFF
NA	NA	TRBV6-5	TRBJ2-5	TGTGCCAGCAGTTACTTGGGCAGGGAGGAGACCCAGTACTTC	CASSYLGREETQYF
NA	NA	TRBV5-1	TRBJ1-2	TGCGCCAGCAGCTTAGGGGACCTCGACTATGGCTACACCTTC	CASSLGDLDYGYTF
NA	NA	TRBV10-3	TRBJ1-6	TGTGCCATCAGTGATCAGGGCAGGAATAATTCACCCCTCCACTTT	CAISDQGRNNSPLHF
NA	NA	TRBV6-5	TRBJ2-2	TGTGCCAGCAGTTGGACCGTTTCGAACACCGGGGAGCTGTTTTTT	CASSWTVSNTGELFF
NA	TRBD1	TRBV29-1	TRBJ1-1	TGCAGCGGTGGACAGGGGGAGAACACTGAAGCTTTCTTT	CSGGQGENTEAFF
NA	NA	TRBV7-2	TRBJ2-7	TGTGCCAGCAGCGTCTCCTCGATCAGGGGTTTCTCCTACGAGCAGTACTTC	CASSVSSIRGFSYEQYF
NA	TRBD1	TRBV19	TRBJ1-4	TGTGCCAGTCTGGACAGGGATACTGAAAAACTGTTTTTT	CASLDRDTEKLFF
NA	NA	TRBV30	TRBJ2-5	TGTGCCTGGAGGGTGGGGCAGCCAATTCAAGAGACCCAGTACTTC	CAWRVGQPIQETQYF
NA	NA	TRBV5-4	TRBJ2-7	TGTGCCAGCAGCCACGTCGGTGGCTACGAGCAGTACTTC	CASSHVGGYEQYF
NA	TRBD1	TRBV11-2	TRBJ1-1	TGTGCCAGCAGCTTCAAGGGGGCGCGGGCTGAAGCTTTCTTT	CASSFKGARAEAFF
NA	TRBD1	TRBV2	TRBJ2-3	TGTGCCAGCAGGAAGACAGGGGTCTTGACTAGCACAGATACGCAGTATTTT	CASRKTGVLTSTDTQYF
NA	NA	TRBV7-3	TRBJ2-1	TGTGCCAGCAGCCGGACAGGGACTAGCAATGAGCAGTTCTTC	CASSRTGTSNEQFF
NA	NA	TRBV6-5	TRBJ1-2	TGTGCCAGCAGGTCGGACGGGGAAGGCTACACCTTC	CASRSDGEGYTF
NA	NA	TRBV7-6	TRBJ2-3	TGTGCCAGCAGCGTTGGGGGAGCAGCAGATACGCAGTATTTT	CASSVGGAADTQYF
NA	NA	TRBV5-5	TRBJ1-5	TGTGCCAGCAGCTTTGGGGCCCCCAATCAGCCCCAGCATTTT	CASSFGAPNQPQHF
NA	NA	TRBV5-4	TRBJ2-2	TGTGCCAGCAGCCCTAGTGAGGAAGCCGGGGAGCTGTTTTTT	CASSPSEEAGELFF
NA	TRBD1	TRBV5-4	TRBJ2-1	TGTGCCAGCAGCTTGGACAGGGGGGCCCACAATGAGCAGTTCTTC	CASSLDRGAHNEQFF
NA	TRBD1	TRBV28	TRBJ1-4	TGTGCCAGCAATTCTCCCGGGACAGGGAGGGGTGGGGGTGAAAAACTGTTTTTT	CASNSPGTGRGGGEKLFF
few	NA	TRBV25-1	TRBJ1-1	TGTGCCAGCAGTGAAATCTCCGCGGACAGAGAAGCTTTCTTT	CASSEISADREAFF
NA	NA	TRBV6-5	TRBJ2-3	TGTGCCAGCAGTTACTCTGAGGGTTCAGATACGCAGTATTTT	CASSYSEGSDTQYF
NA	NA	TRBV18	TRBJ2-1	TGTGCCAGCTCACTGGGGGAGTCTGAGCAGTTCTTC	CASSLGESEQFF
NA	TRBD1	TRBV13	TRBJ1-1	TGTGCCAGCAGCTTAGGAGACAGGGAAACTGAAGCTTTCTTT	CASSLGDRETEAFF
NA	NA	TRBV11-2	TRBJ1-4	TGTGCCAGCAGCCCCGGGGCGACAATGACTAATGAAAAACTGTTTTTT	CASSPGATMTNEKLFF
NA	TRBD1	TRBV7-2	TRBJ1-2	TGTGCCAGCAGCGGTAGACAGGGGGTGGGGTACTATGGCTACACCTTC	CASSGRQGVGYYGYTF
NA	NA	TRBV30	TRBJ2-5	TGTGCCTGGAGAAGGGGAGGAGAGACCCAGTACTTC	CAWRRGGETQYF
NA	TRBD1	TRBV29-1	TRBJ1-4	TGCAGCGGCCGACAGGGCGCTAATGAAAAACTGTTTTTT	CSGRQGANEKLFF
medium-sized	NA	TRBV4-3	TRBJ1-3	TGCGCCAGCAGCCTAGGGGGAAGTGGAAACACCATATATTTT	CASSLGGSGNTIYF
once	NA	TRBV19	TRBJ1-2	TGTGCCAGTAGACCAATCCAAGTTCCCAACTATGGCTACACCTTC	CASRPIQVPNYGYTF
NA	NA	TRBV2	TRBJ2-6	TGTGCCAGCAGTGAACTCCCCCTAAACTCTGGGGCCAACGTCCTGACTTTC	CASSELPLNSGANVLTF
NA	NA	TRBV27	TRBJ1-6	TGTGCCAGCAGTTCCCACGTGGCAGGGCCTTATAATTCACCCCTCCACTTT	CASSSHVAGPYNSPLHF
NA	TRBD2	TRBV9	TRBJ2-7	TGTGCCAGCAGCCAACTAGCGGGGGGGCCTGGGCAGTACTTC	CASSQLAGGPGQYF
NA	TRBD1	TRBV4-3	TRBJ1-5	TGCGCCAGCAGCCAAGAATTAACAGGGGAACAGCCCCAGCATTTT	CASSQELTGEQPQHF
NA	TRBD1	TRBV6-6	TRBJ2-4	TGTGCCAGCAGTTACCGGGACAGCAAAAACATTCAGTACTTC	CASSYRDSKNIQYF
NA	TRBD1	TRBV30	TRBJ1-5	TGTGCCTGGAGTAACCCGGGGACAGTCAATCAGCCCCAGCATTTT	CAWSNPGTVNQPQHF
once	NA	TRBV27	TRBJ2-7	TGTGCCAGCAGTACACCGGGACCTTCGGTGTGGCAGTACTTC	CASSTPGPSVWQYF
few	TRBD1	TRBV7-9	TRBJ2-5	TGTGCCAGCAGCCGTGTGAGAGCAGGGGGCTATCAAGAGACCCAGTACTTC	CASSRVRAGGYQETQYF
NA	TRBD2	TRBV2	TRBJ2-5	TGTGCCAGCAGCTCTTGGACTAGCGGGGGGGCCGGGGAGACCCAGTACTTC	CASSSWTSGGAGETQYF
NA	TRBD1	TRBV6-6	TRBJ1-6	TGTGCCAGCAGTTACTCGCGTACAGGGGATTCACCCCTCCACTTT	CASSYSRTGDSPLHF
NA	NA	TRBV16	TRBJ1-6	TGTGCCAGTCAGCCGGGGTGGACCAATTCACCCCTCCACTTT	CASQPGWTNSPLHF
once	TRBD2	TRBV6-1	TRBJ2-5	TGTGCCAGCATTTTTAGCGGGAAAGAGACCCAGTACTTC	CASIFSGKETQYF
once	NA	TRBV10-2	TRBJ2-7	TGCGCCAGCAGTGGGCCGTCTCGCTACGAGCAGTACTTC	CASSGPSRYEQYF